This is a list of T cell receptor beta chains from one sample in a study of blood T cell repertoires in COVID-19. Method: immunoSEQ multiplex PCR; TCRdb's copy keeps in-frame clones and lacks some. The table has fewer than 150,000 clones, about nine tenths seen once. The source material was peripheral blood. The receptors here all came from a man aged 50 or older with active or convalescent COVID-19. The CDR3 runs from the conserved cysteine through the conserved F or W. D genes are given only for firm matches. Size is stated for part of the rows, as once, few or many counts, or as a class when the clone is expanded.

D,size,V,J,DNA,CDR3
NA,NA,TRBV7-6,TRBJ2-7,TGTGCCAGCAGCTTAGGGGAACCGGGACATATACCCTACGAGCAGTACTTC,CASSLGEPGHIPYEQYF
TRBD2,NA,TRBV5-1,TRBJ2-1,TGCGCCAGCAGCTTGTCTTCCAGCGGGAGGGTTGAGCAGTTCTTC,CASSLSSSGRVEQFF
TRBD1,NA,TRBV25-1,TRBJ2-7,TGTGCCAGCAGTCATGTTGGGACAGGCTTCTACGAGCAGTACTTC,CASSHVGTGFYEQYF
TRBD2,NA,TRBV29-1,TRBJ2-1,TGCAGCGCCATGACTAGCCCGGCGAACAATTTCTTC,CSAMTSPANNFF
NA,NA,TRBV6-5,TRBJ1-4,TGTGCCAGCAGTCGTGACAGCCTCAATGAAAAACTGTTTTTT,CASSRDSLNEKLFF
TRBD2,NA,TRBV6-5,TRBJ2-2,TGTGCCAGCAGTTACTCGCCACTAGCGGGAGGCGGGGAGCTGTTTTTT,CASSYSPLAGGGELFF
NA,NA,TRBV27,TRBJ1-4,TGTGCCAGCAGTTTCATAGGGGAGGGTGAAAAACTGTTTTTT,CASSFIGEGEKLFF
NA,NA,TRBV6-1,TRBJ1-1,TGTGCCAGCAGTACCCCCCAGGTGAACACTGAAGCTTTCTTT,CASSTPQVNTEAFF
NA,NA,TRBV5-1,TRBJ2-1,TGCGCCAGCGGAAAGGACCTGGGTAGCGATGAGCAGTTCTTC,CASGKDLGSDEQFF
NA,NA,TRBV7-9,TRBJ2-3,TGTGCCAGCAGCTTTGGCGTGGGGGCGGCGGGTAGCACAGATACGCAGTATTTT,CASSFGVGAAGSTDTQYF
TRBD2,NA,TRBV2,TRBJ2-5,TGTGCCAGCAGTGAATCTAGCGGGAGGAAAGAGACCCAGTACTTC,CASSESSGRKETQYF
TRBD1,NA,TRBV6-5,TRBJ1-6,TGTGCCAGCAGTTACGGGACAGGGGGTTCACCCCTCCACTTT,CASSYGTGGSPLHF
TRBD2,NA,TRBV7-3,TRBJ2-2,TGTGCCAGCAGCCCGACTAGCGAGAACACCGGGGAGCTGTTTTTT,CASSPTSENTGELFF
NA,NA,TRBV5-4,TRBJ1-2,TGTGCCAGCAGCTTGGCGTTGGCAGGCTATGGCTACACCTTC,CASSLALAGYGYTF
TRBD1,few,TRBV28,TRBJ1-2,TGTGCCAGCAGTTTTGGGCTAATGGCAGGGGGCGCAAGGAACTATGGCTACACCTTC,CASSFGLMAGGARNYGYTF
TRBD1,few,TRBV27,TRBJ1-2,TGTGCCAGCAGTTTCTCCGGAGGACAGGGATTGAATGGCTACACCTTC,CASSFSGGQGLNGYTF
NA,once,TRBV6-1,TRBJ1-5,TGTGCCAGCAGTGAAGGTTCCAGAATAAATCAGCCCCAGCATTTT,CASSEGSRINQPQHF
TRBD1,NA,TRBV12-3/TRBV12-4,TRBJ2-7,TGTGCCAGCAGCTTGACAGGGACCGAGCAGTACTTC,CASSLTGTEQYF
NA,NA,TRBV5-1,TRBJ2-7,TGCGCCAGCAGCTTGGCGACAGGTATCTCCTACGAGCAGTACTTC,CASSLATGISYEQYF
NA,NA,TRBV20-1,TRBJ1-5,TGCAGTGCTAGTAGGGAGGGTGGCAATCAGCCCCAGCATTTT,CSASREGGNQPQHF
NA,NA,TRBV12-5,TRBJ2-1,TGTGCTAGTGGTTTAGCTAGCTCGGAGGGCGGTGAGCAGTTCTTC,CASGLASSEGGEQFF
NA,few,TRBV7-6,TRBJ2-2,TGTGCCAGCAGCTCCCCGGGAGACTCCACCGGGGAGCTGTTTTTT,CASSSPGDSTGELFF
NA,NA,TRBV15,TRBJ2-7,TGTGCCACCAGCAGAGATTTGGACAGTGTCTACGAGCAGTACTTC,CATSRDLDSVYEQYF
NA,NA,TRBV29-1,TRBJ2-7,TGCAGCGTTGAAGTTGGAGGGGGCTTCTCCTACGAGCAGTACTTC,CSVEVGGGFSYEQYF
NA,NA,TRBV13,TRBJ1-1,TGTGCCAGCAGCTTAGGCCTCAACACTGAAGCTTTCTTT,CASSLGLNTEAFF
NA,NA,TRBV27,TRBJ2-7,TGTGCCAGCTCCCCTGGCTGGCGGAGAGTAGCCTACGAGCAGTACTTC,CASSPGWRRVAYEQYF
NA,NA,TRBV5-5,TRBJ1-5,TGTGCCAGCAGCTTGCAGGGTTTGCCGGCCCAGCATTTT,CASSLQGLPAQHF
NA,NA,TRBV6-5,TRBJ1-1,TGTGCCAGCAGCACAGGAGCTGAAGCTTTCTTT,CASSTGAEAFF
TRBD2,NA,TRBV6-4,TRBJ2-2,TGTGCCAGCAGTGACTCGGAGGGAGACGGGAGGGAGACCGGGGAGCTGTTTTTT,CASSDSEGDGRETGELFF
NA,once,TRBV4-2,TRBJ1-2,TGTGCCAGCAGCCAAGGAAACAGGGCTGGCTACACCTTC,CASSQGNRAGYTF
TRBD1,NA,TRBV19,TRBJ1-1,TGTGCCAGTCGCTCCTGGACAGGGGGCCGAACTGAAGCTTTCTTT,CASRSWTGGRTEAFF
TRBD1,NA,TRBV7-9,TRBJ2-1,TGTGCCAGCAGCACAGGGGCGGCTCCCGACAATGAGCAGTTCTTC,CASSTGAAPDNEQFF
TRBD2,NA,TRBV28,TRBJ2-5,TGTGCCAGCAGTTTACGACTAGCGAAGGCCCAGTACTTC,CASSLRLAKAQYF
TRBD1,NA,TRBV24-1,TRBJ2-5,TGTGCCACCGCACAGGGGTCAGAGACCCAGTACTTC,CATAQGSETQYF
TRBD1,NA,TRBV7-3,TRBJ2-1,TGTGCCAGCAGCCCGACAGGGGGCTTTTACAATGAGCAGTTCTTC,CASSPTGGFYNEQFF
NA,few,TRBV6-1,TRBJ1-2,TGTGCCAGCAGTGACGGGGGGGGCGGCGGCTATGGCTACACCTTC,CASSDGGGGGYGYTF
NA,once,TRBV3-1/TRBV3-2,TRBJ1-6,TGTGCCAGCAGCCAAGTTCTGTATTCACCCCTCCACTTT,CASSQVLYSPLHF
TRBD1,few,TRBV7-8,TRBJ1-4,TGTGCCAGCAGCTTAGACGACAGGGGGCCGGATGAAAAACTGTTTTTT,CASSLDDRGPDEKLFF
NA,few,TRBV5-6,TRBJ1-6,TGTGCCAGCAGCCCTGACGGGAGCTCCTATAATTCACCCCTCCACTTT,CASSPDGSSYNSPLHF
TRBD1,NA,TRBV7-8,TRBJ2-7,TGTGCCAGCAGCCTTAGAGGGTTGGACAGGGCCTACGAGCAGTACTTC,CASSLRGLDRAYEQYF
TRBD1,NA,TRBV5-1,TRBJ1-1,TGCGCCAGCAGTTACAGGGGTCGGACTGAAGCTTTCTTT,CASSYRGRTEAFF
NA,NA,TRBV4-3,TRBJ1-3,TGCGCCAGCAGCCAAGCCCGGGGGGAACCTGGCTCCATATATTTT,CASSQARGEPGSIYF
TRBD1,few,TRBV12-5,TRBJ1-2,TGTGCTAGTGGTCACTTTACCGGGACAGCCGCCTTC,CASGHFTGTAAF
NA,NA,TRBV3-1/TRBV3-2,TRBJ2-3,TGTGCCAGCAGCCTTCGGGGAAGCGGACGCACAGATACGCAGTATTTT,CASSLRGSGRTDTQYF
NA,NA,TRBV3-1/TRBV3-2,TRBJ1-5,TGTGCCAGCAGCCAAACCCACAGGCCCAATCAGCCCCAGCATTTT,CASSQTHRPNQPQHF
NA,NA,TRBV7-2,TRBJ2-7,TGTGCCAGCAGCAAAGGGGGGGCCAAAACTTACGAGCAGTACTTC,CASSKGGAKTYEQYF
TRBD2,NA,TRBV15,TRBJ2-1,TGTGCCACCAGCAGAGGCGGGAGCATCAATGAGCAGTTCTTC,CATSRGGSINEQFF
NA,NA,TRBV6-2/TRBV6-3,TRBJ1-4,TGTGCCAGCAGTTACCGTCCCGGGTTGGATGAAAAACTGTTTTTT,CASSYRPGLDEKLFF
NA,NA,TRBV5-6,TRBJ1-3,TGTGCCAGCGAGAGGCTGGGGCAAAACACCATATATTTT,CASERLGQNTIYF
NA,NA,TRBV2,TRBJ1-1,TGTGCCAGCAGTGTCGCAGGGAACACTGAAGCTTTCTTT,CASSVAGNTEAFF
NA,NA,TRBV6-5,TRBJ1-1,TGTGCCAGCAGTTACTCCTGGCAGAACACTGAAGCTTTCTTT,CASSYSWQNTEAFF